Described below is a single TCR beta chain sequence and its context. Its target is unknown. A read error may produce the germline difference seen at one junction end. The data are from a study of cytomegalovirus exposure and HLA in healthy donors. CDR1 is SGHRS and CDR2 is YFSETQ in the germline V gene. The CDR3 totals 15 residues. In nominal health when sampled, donors likely had unrecorded immune exposures nonetheless. Study-wide results and caveats: Among TCR sequences, most were rare, though some public TCRs appeared in many donors. Later analysis reportedly placed an Asian-associated ancestry cluster below the roughly 630-donor mean in N-insertions. CMV serostatus was the only immune exposure information that was available.

60 Vbeta and 13 Jbeta primers were used in PCR. The data were produced by immunoSEQ multiplex PCR, yet TCRdb's version contains in-frame clones alone and is incomplete. The top ten clones hold 1.3% to 1.5% of a sample with more than 100,000 clones, approximately 77% of them seen once. Sample: PBMCs. This TCR was sampled from a woman in her forties in good health and CMV-seronegative. This chain links TRBV5-1 with TRBJ2-4, with 9 nucleotides matching TRBD1. This CDR3 reads CARSWRDRVMDIQYF. The CDR3 region has the DNA TGCGCCAGGAGCTGGCGGGACAGGGTGATGGACATTCAGTACTTC.